This TCR beta chain is drawn from a study of T cell repertoires in cytomegalovirus infection. Study-level information: Public TCR beta signatures were indicative of both CMV infection and a matching HLA type.

Study-wide results and limits: Within the response measured ex vivo, HLA-C-restricted CMV-specific TCR beta clonotypes were dominant.

A remark on this clonotype: Its specificity is not known.

The CDR3 is 14 amino acids. V dropped 3 bases and J dropped 7 bases, with 16 bases sitting between them. Germline V CDR1 and CDR2: SGHTA, FQGNSA. Using its own MiXCR run on the reads, TCRdb lists one record per CDR3 protein. The sample has 150,000 to 200,000 distinct CDR3 sequences; roughly 17% are singletons. The chain couples TRBV7-2 to TRBJ2-7; D possibly corresponds to TRBD1 (6 bases). This clonotype was sampled from a human donor in good health (CMV status not recorded). Some clones in this sample may be carry-over from other donors' samples. Sequencing was done on a sample of CD8+ T cells from PBMCs. The CDR3: CASSLEQGAREQYF. The CDR3 bases are TGTGCCAGCAGCTTGGAACAGGGAGCTCGGGAGCAGTACTTC.